What follows are 28 T cell receptor beta chains derived from one specimen sequenced in a study of cytomegalovirus exposure and HLA in healthy donors. Primers included in the PCR were 60 Vbeta and 13 Jbeta primers. Profiling relied on immunoSEQ multiplex PCR, and the TCRdb table lists in-frame clones only, not all of them. The sample yields under 200,000 clones, 80% seen once. The material sequenced was PBMCs. The receptors shown here come from a woman in her forties or fifties in good health and CMV-seropositive.

The chain has TRBV9 and TRBJ1-4; D uncertain. V dropped 4 bases and J dropped 0 bases, with 7 bases sitting between them. Germline V lookup: CDR1 SGDLS, CDR2 YYNGEE. This CDR3 has 14 amino acids. This CDR3 is CASSPSPTNEKLFF. The CDR3 DNA is TGTGCCAGCAGCCCCTCTCCAACTAATGAAAAACTGTTTTTT.

The chain has TRBV19 and TRBJ1-1; no reliable D call. CDR1 is LNHDA and CDR2 is SQIVND in the germline V gene (reference sequence). The CDR3 runs to 13 residues. The V gene lost 5 bases and the J gene lost 5 bases, with 12 bases spanning the gap. The CDR3: CASSAGWRTEAFF. CDR3 DNA: TGTGCCAGTAGTGCGGGGTGGCGGACTGAAGCTTTCTTT.

This clone appeared once. The V call is TRBV19, the J call TRBJ1-1; 7 bases are a match to TRBD1. CDR3 length equals 15 residues. V was clipped by 6 bases and J by 4 bases; unmatched bases: 11. Germline CDR1 reads LNHDA; CDR2 reads SQIVND (reference sequence). CDR3 loop: CASRRDREGSTEAFF. In DNA, the CDR3 is TGTGCCAGTAGGAGAGACAGGGAAGGAAGCACTGAAGCTTTCTTT.

The genes are TRBV7-2 and TRBJ1-1; 7 bases map to TRBD1. The CDR3 is 14 amino acids. Looked up from germline, CDR1 is SGHTA and CDR2 is FQGNSA. V trimming: 5 bases; J trimming: 1 base; junction bases outside the gene matches: 4. CDR3 sequence reads: CASSNAGGNTEAFF. CDR3 in DNA: TGTGCCAGCAGCAACGCAGGGGGGAACACTGAAGCTTTCTTT.

The chain is built from TRBV4-3 and TRBJ2-7, with 13 bases that match TRBD2. The CDR3 consists of 17 residues. The ends lost 4 bases at V and 6 bases at J; junction bases unmatched: 12. The germline V gene has CDR1 LGHNA and CDR2 YSLEER. The CDR3 DNA is TGCGCCAGCAGCCCTGAAGGGACTAGCGGGATTCTCAGCGAGCAGTACTTC. Amino acid sequence: CASSPEGTSGILSEQYF.

The V call is TRBV28, the J call TRBJ2-6; no clear D gene. Germline CDR1 reads MDHEN; CDR2 reads SYDVKM. The CDR3 length is 17 residues. Trimming shortened V by 6 bases and J by 0 bases, and 15 bases separated the two germline ends. CDR3 protein: CASSPVGDNSGANVLTF. The CDR3 nucleotides read TGTGCCAGCAGCCCCGTAGGCGACAACTCTGGGGCCAACGTCCTGACTTTC.

This clone was detected a few times. The gene calls are TRBV4-3 and TRBJ1-6; D unresolved. V was clipped by 0 bases and J by 3 bases, with 9 bases between them. CDR1 LGHNA and CDR2 YSLEER come from the germline V gene. This CDR3 comprises 16 residues. Written as DNA, the CDR3 is TGCGCCAGCAGCCAAGATCGACTATTCTATAATTCACCCCTCCACTTT. This codes for CASSQDRLFYNSPLHF.

Of note for this clone: Other DNA sequences in the sample encode the same CDR3. The CDR3 DNA follows: TGCGCCAGCAGCCCCGGGACAGCGACAGATACGCAGTATTTT. Translating gives CASSPGTATDTQYF. The chain links TRBV5-1 to TRBJ2-3; 7 positions match TRBD1. CDR1 is SGHRS, CDR2 YFSETQ, per germline. V lost 4 bases to trimming and J lost 3 bases; unmatched junction nucleotides: 5. There are 14 residues in the CDR3.

This sequence joins TRBV28 and TRBJ2-7, with 9 bases identical to TRBD1. The CDR3 sequence is 15 residues long. The V gene's germline CDR1 is MDHEN and CDR2 SYDVKM. With V trimmed by 6 bases and J by 2 bases, 8 bases remained unmatched. The CDR3 sequence: CASRRPGQGTYEQYF. The DNA for the CDR3 is TGTGCCAGCAGACGTCCGGGACAGGGTACCTACGAGCAGTACTTC.

This clone was picked up a small number of times. The J gene is TRBJ1-1, the V gene TRBV19; 7 nucleotides align to TRBD1. The CDR3 spans 14 residues. The V gene end was trimmed by 6 bases and the J gene end by 0 bases; junction bases not matched to a gene: 4. The germline V gene has CDR1 LNHDA and CDR2 SQIVND (reference sequence). The CDR3 sequence is CASRRQGMNTEAFF. As DNA, the CDR3 is TGTGCCAGTAGGCGACAGGGAATGAACACTGAAGCTTTCTTT.

The V and J genes are TRBV18 and TRBJ2-2; TRBD2 aligns across 7 bases. V was pared by 6 bases and J by 1 base, with 5 bases of the junction left unmatched. The CDR3 runs 15 residues. Germline V CDR1 and CDR2: KGHSH, LQKENI. CDR3 in amino acids: CASSPGLQNTGELFF. The CDR3 region has the DNA TGTGCCAGCTCCCCGGGACTACAGAACACCGGGGAGCTGTTTTTT.

This chain joins TRBV7-2 and TRBJ2-4; 12 bases fit TRBD2. The CDR3 has 18 residues. V dropped 5 bases and J dropped 0; count of bases not matched to a gene: 8. Per the germline V gene, CDR1 is SGHTA and CDR2 is FQGNSA. CDR3 in amino acids: CASSPRLAGDLAKNIQYF. CDR3 in DNA: TGTGCCAGCAGCCCCAGACTAGCGGGGGATCTAGCCAAAAACATTCAGTACTTC.

This chain links TRBV9 with TRBJ2-1; D perhaps matches TRBD2 (6 bases). The CDR3 contains 17 residues. The ends were cut back, 1 base at V and 9 bases at J, with 23 bases in the middle. Germline CDR1 is SGDLS and CDR2 is YYNGEE. The CDR3 here is CASSVLSGSGSSGEQFF. CDR3 coding DNA: TGTGCCAGCAGCGTATTGTCCGGGAGTGGGTCCTCTGGTGAGCAGTTCTTC.

This chain uses TRBV2 with TRBJ2-1; the match to TRBD1 covers 8 bases. Germline lookup yields CDR1 SNHLY and CDR2 FYNNEI. The CDR3 is made up of 13 amino acids. The V and J ends lost 10 bases and 6 bases, in that order; junction bases with no gene match: 8. CDR3 residues: CAIRTGSRNEQFF. In DNA, the CDR3 is TGTGCCATTCGGACAGGGAGTCGCAATGAGCAGTTCTTC.

J is TRBJ2-5 and V is TRBV28; a weak D match, TRBD2 (5 bases). The CDR3 length is 15 residues. Germline lookup yields CDR1 MDHEN and CDR2 SYDVKM. V gave up 7 bases and J gave up 1 base, with 16 bases separating them. The CDR3 reads CASTISGGLQETQYF. The CDR3 nucleotides are TGTGCCAGCACCATTAGTGGCGGGCTCCAAGAGACCCAGTACTTC. Using reference TRBV28 and TRBJ2-5 for the parts outside the CDR3, the full variable domain is DVKVTQSSRYLVKRTGEKVFLECVQDMDHENMFWYRQDPGLGLRLIYFSYDVKMKEKGDIPEGYSVSREKKERFSLILESASTNQTSMYLCASTISGGLQETQYFGPGTRLLVL.

About this clone: Sequence at one end of the junction differs from germline and may be a read error. V and J are TRBV7-7 and TRBJ2-5; D call uncertain. This CDR3 comprises 13 residues. The V gene's germline CDR1 is SSHAT and CDR2 FNYEAQ (reference sequence). This CDR3 is CASSLNFQETQYF. CDR3 DNA sequence: TGTGCTAGCAGCTTGAACTTTCAAGAGACCCAGTACTTC.

V is TRBV7-2 and J is TRBJ2-7; D call uncertain. The germline CDR1 and CDR2 sequences are SGHTA and FQGNSA. Trimming took 1 base from V and 4 from J, leaving 5 bases between them. This CDR3 comprises 12 residues. The CDR3, as DNA: TGTGCCAGCAGCTTAGGAGTGTACGAGCAGTACTTC. Translation gives CASSLGVYEQYF.

This chain uses TRBV2 with TRBJ1-5, with 7 nucleotides matching TRBD1. The germline V gene has CDR1 SNHLY and CDR2 FYNNEI. Trimming removed 3 bases from V and 4 bases from J; junction bases left unmatched: 3. This CDR3 has 14 amino acids. Here the CDR3 DNA reads TGTGCCAGCAGTGAGGGACAGATAAATCAGCCCCAGCATTTT. Translating it yields CASSEGQINQPQHF.

The chain uses TRBV30 and TRBJ2-7; 11 bases fit TRBD2. V trimming: 2 bases; J trimming: 7 bases; junction bases outside the gene matches: 7. Germline lookup yields CDR1 GTSNPN and CDR2 SVGIG (reference sequence). CDR3 length: 14 residues. The DNA for the CDR3 is TGTGCCTGGAGTAAGACTAGCGGGACGAGGGAGCAGTACTTC. Translation gives CAWSKTSGTREQYF.

This clone was observed a handful of times. The rearrangement joins TRBV27 to TRBJ2-1; tentatively, D is TRBD2 (6 bases). CDR1 MNHEY and CDR2 SMNVEV come from the germline V gene (reference sequence). The germline V and J ends were trimmed by 7 bases and 2 bases, with 21 bases remaining between them. CDR3 length: 17 amino acids. As DNA, the CDR3 is TGTGCCAGCATGGAGATTGGCGGGATCAGCCCCTACAATGAGCAGTTCTTC. It codes for CASMEIGGISPYNEQFF.

The rearrangement joins TRBV11-2 to TRBJ1-2; TRBD1 agrees at 9 bases. J lost 4 bases, V lost 1 base, and 4 bases had no gene match. This CDR3 has 15 amino acids. CDR1 is SGHAT and CDR2 is FQNNGV in the germline V gene. CDR3 region: CASSLVTGGSYGYTF. CDR3 DNA: TGTGCCAGCAGCTTAGTAACAGGGGGCAGCTATGGCTACACCTTC.

The genes are TRBV7-6 and TRBJ1-4; 9 bases are shared with TRBD1. In germline, CDR1 is SGHVS, CDR2 FNYEAQ. The CDR3 covers 16 residues. The trim removed 4 bases at V and 8 bases at J, leaving 11 bases unmatched. The DNA for the CDR3 is TGTGCCAGCAGCTCACGAACAGGGGGCGGTGGAGAAAAACTGTTTTTT. This sequence encodes CASSSRTGGGGEKLFF.

This chain links TRBV15 with TRBJ1-2; 8 nucleotides match TRBD1. V lost 3 bases and J lost 5; bases outside the gene matches: 11. The CDR3 extends over 16 amino acids. Germline assignment: CDR1 LNHNV and CDR2 YYDKDF (reference sequence). This CDR3 is CATSRDRADISYGYTF. For the CDR3, the DNA is TGTGCCACCAGCAGGGACAGGGCCGATATTTCTTATGGCTACACCTTC.

The chain is built from TRBV6-5 and TRBJ1-4; TRBD1 matches 7 bases. The CDR3 consists of 14 residues. V lost 0 bases, J lost 11 bases, and 6 bases stayed unmatched. Germline CDR1 reads MNHEY; CDR2 reads SVGAGI. The CDR3 loop reads CASSYSTGLEKLFF. The CDR3 DNA sequence: TGTGCCAGCAGTTACTCGACAGGGCTAGAGAAACTGTTTTTT.

J is TRBJ2-3 and V is TRBV7-2, with D possibly TRBD1 on 6 matching bases. Trimming took off 5 bases at V and 10 bases at J, with 22 bases between the two ends. Per germline, CDR1 SGHTA and CDR2 FQGNSA. The CDR3 extends over 15 amino acids. The CDR3 spells CASSPGRGGISAQYF. The CDR3 nucleotides read TGTGCCAGCAGCCCCGGCAGGGGCGGAATTAGTGCGCAGTATTTT. The entire variable domain, with the rest obtained from reference TRBV7-2 and TRBJ2-3, is as follows: GAGVSQSPSNKVTEKGKDVELRCDPISGHTALYWYRQSLGQGLEFLIYFQGNSAPDKSGLPSDRFSAERTGGSVSTLTIQRTQQEDSAVYLCASSPGRGGISAQYFGPGTRLTVL.

The chain carries TRBV5-1 and TRBJ2-1; TRBD1 matches at 7 bases. CDR1 and CDR2 (germline): SGHRS, YFSETQ. V shed 4 bases and J 2 bases; nucleotides not matched to a gene: 3. The CDR3 spans 14 residues. Here the CDR3 DNA reads TGCGCCAGCAGCCGGGACAGCCCCTACAATGAGCAGTTCTTC. It codes for CASSRDSPYNEQFF. Complete variable domain (other parts from reference TRBV5-1 and TRBJ2-1): KAGVTQTPRYLIKTRGQQVTLSCSPISGHRSVSWYQQTPGQGLQFLFEYFSETQRNKGNFPGRFSGRQFSNSRSEMNVSTLELGDSALYLCASSRDSPYNEQFFGPGTRLTVL.

This clone was detected a few times. The germline gene is not matched at one end of the junction; a read error may be the cause. The CDR3 loop is CSSSLNQGTNTIYF. CDR3 DNA sequence: TGTTCCAGCAGCTTAAATCAGGGAACAAACACCATATATTTT. This chain connects TRBV7-9 to TRBJ1-3; D might be TRBD1 (5 bases). Per the germline V gene, CDR1 is SEHNR and CDR2 is FQNEAQ (reference sequence). The CDR3 sequence is 14 residues long.

This chain connects TRBV2 to TRBJ1-5, with 7 bases fitting TRBD1. The germline V gene has CDR1 SNHLY and CDR2 FYNNEI. V lost 8 bases and J lost 1; bases outside the gene matches: 2. The CDR3 is 13 amino acids. CDR3 DNA: TGTGCCAGCCTGGGACAGAGCAATCAGCCCCAGCATTTT. It codes for CASLGQSNQPQHF.